This entry describes one T cell receptor beta chain. Clones were read by immunoSEQ multiplex PCR, and TCRdb kept only the in-frame ones, dropping some. The sample holds about 170,000 clones; almost 90% are singletons and the top ten take roughly 5%. The sample is drawn from a study of control samples from healthy donors and cancer patients. There are 14 residues in the CDR3. V was pared by 5 bases and J by 6 bases, with 5 bases of the junction left unmatched. Looked up from germline, CDR1 is MRHNA and CDR2 is SNTAGT. The sequenced sample was blood. J is TRBJ2-3 and V is TRBV6-4, with TRBD2 matching 10 bases. The sequence derives from a woman in her 30s in good health. CDR3 in DNA: TGTGCCAGCAGTCCGGGACTAGCGCATGATACGCAGTATTTT. This sequence encodes CASSPGLAHDTQYF.